This T cell receptor beta chain was observed in a study of T cell responses to AZD1222 COVID-19 vaccine. Produced via immunoSEQ multiplex PCR; TCRdb's table is partial and in-frame only. The sample gives 140,000 or so clones, 88% of which show up once; under 7% is in the top ten. Study-level points and caveats: Following two doses of AZD1222, Spike-specific TCR breadth and depth rose. Only a handful of AZD1222 recipients, several in all, had baseline seropositivity. Unmutated regions of variants are reportedly targeted by nearly half of spike-specific TCRs. Clonal diversity was possibly underestimated, and the donors were mostly white British, with more females.

Comment on this clone: Antigen: not known.

Germline V CDR1 and CDR2: SGHTA, FQGTGA. The CDR3 loop spans 13 amino acids. V was pared by 1 base and J by 4 bases, with 7 bases between. The specimen comprised peripheral blood, sampled 28 days after the second dose of the MenACWY control vaccine. The sequence came from an adult who received the MenACWY meningococcal vaccine as a control. The chain has TRBV7-3 and TRBJ1-1; D unresolved. CDR3 protein: CASSLNPATEAFF. DNA of the CDR3: TGTGCCAGCAGCTTAAATCCGGCCACTGAAGCTTTCTTT.